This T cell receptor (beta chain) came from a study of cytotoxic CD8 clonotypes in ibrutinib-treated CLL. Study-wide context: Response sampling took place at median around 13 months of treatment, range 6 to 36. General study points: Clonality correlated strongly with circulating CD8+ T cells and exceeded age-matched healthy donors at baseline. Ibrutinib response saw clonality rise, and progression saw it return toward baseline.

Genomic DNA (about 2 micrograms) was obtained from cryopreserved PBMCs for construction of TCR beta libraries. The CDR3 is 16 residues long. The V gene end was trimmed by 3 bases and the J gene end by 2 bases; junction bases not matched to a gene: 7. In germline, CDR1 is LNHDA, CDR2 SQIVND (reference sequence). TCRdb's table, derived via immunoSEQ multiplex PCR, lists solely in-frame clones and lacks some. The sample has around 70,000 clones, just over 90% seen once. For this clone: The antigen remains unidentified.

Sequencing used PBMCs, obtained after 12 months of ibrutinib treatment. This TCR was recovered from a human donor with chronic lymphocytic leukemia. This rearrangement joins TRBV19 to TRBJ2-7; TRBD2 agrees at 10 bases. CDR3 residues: CASSIVLTSGAYEQYF. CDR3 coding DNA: TGTGCCAGTAGTATTGTCCTTACTAGCGGGGCCTACGAGCAGTACTTC.